This is a list of T cell receptor beta chains from one sample in a study of post-analysis software for immune sequencing data. TCRdb recomputed calls from the PCR reads with MiXCR, one row per CDR3 protein. Of more than 450,000 distinct CDR3 sequences detected, roughly two fifths appear once; the ten largest clones hold roughly 1.7%. The material sequenced was blood. The receptors shown here come from a girl under 18 with multiple sclerosis. Each CDR3 is given without its conserved first and last residue. Each record gives: J gene, CDR3 length, V gene, CDR3 protein.

>TRBJ1-2|15|TRBV7-9
ASSLVRQVGSGYGHT
>TRBJ2-3|13|TRBV6-1
ASSERIGATDTQY
>TRBJ2-3|12|TRBV12-3/TRBV12-4
ASSLSARTDTQY
>TRBJ2-5|14|TRBV5-1
ASSFAGTGIQETQY
>TRBJ2-1|10|TRBV5-5
ASSDPGSAQF
>NA|11|TRBV12-3/TRBV12-4
ASSWSRGETQY
>TRBJ1-6|13|TRBV9
ASSVGGAEQAPLH
>TRBJ2-7|16|TRBV10-3
AISESGLAGGFSYEQY
>TRBJ1-2|12|TRBV7-9
ASSPEQTGNGYT
>TRBJ2-5|12|TRBV12-3/TRBV12-4
ASSSWDVQETQY
>TRBJ1-1|12|TRBV20-1
SARDSPWNTEAF
>TRBJ2-3|12|TRBV11-1
ASSPSGGADTQY
>TRBJ2-7|11|TRBV29-1
SVGDASSYEQY
>TRBJ2-3|11|TRBV24-1
ATGSLSTDTQY
>TRBJ2-1|15|TRBV24-1
ATSDPSDRSSYNEQF
>TRBJ1-2|14|TRBV12-3/TRBV12-4
ASSPFRPIGGYGYT
>TRBJ1-4|11|TRBV6-5
ASSSTGSEKLF
>TRBJ1-2|11|TRBV12-3/TRBV12-4
ASRGQGEGGYT
>TRBJ2-7|13|TRBV7-8
ASSLVGTSSYEQY
>TRBJ1-2|10|TRBV29-1
SVGGTANGYT
>TRBJ2-1|14|TRBV7-8
ASSSSGRAIYNEQF
>TRBJ2-1|12|TRBV7-2
ASSLGTVKNEQF
>TRBJ1-2|16|TRBV2
ASSEERDGERANYGYT
>TRBJ2-1|14|TRBV11-1
ASSLLGLAGVNEQF
>TRBJ2-7|13|TRBV27
ASRTGLAGIYEQY
>TRBJ2-4|12|TRBV12-3/TRBV12-4
ASSRTGIGNIQY
>TRBJ1-2|10|TRBV12-3/TRBV12-4
ASSPDGDGYT
>TRBJ2-1|11|TRBV10-3
AISGLPDNEQF
>TRBJ2-1|13|TRBV4-2
ASSQGVGLPSEQF
>TRBJ2-1|12|TRBV6-4
ASSDSSEVDEQF
>TRBJ2-1|13|TRBV20-1
SAYPGREIRNEQF
>TRBJ2-1|15|TRBV7-9
ASGTGTSGVPYNEQF
>TRBJ1-2|14|TRBV15
ATSRGGDPAWYGYT
>TRBJ2-1|16|TRBV20-1
SAPEPLAGGKSYNEQF
>TRBJ1-2|12|TRBV11-2
ASSSVRGRGGYT
>TRBJ2-3|13|TRBV12-3/TRBV12-4
ASSQLAQSTDTEY
>TRBJ1-4|12|TRBV12-3/TRBV12-4
ASSRQGYNEKLF
>TRBJ2-1|13|TRBV7-2
ASSQTSGGIYEQF
>TRBJ1-5|11|TRBV6-5
ASRRTLNQPQH
>TRBJ1-6|14|TRBV3-1
ASSLSGTVYNSPLH
>TRBJ2-7|12|TRBV5-6
ASSRTSGGYEQY
>TRBJ2-2|14|TRBV5-1
ASSRLAGGNTGELF
>TRBJ2-1|12|TRBV27
ASSLAPGEGEQF
>TRBJ1-4|12|TRBV12-3/TRBV12-4
ASGGGATNEKLF
>TRBJ1-2|14|TRBV2
ASTVTEGTGAYGYT
>TRBJ2-5|13|TRBV12-3/TRBV12-4
ATQFNSGVQETQY